The 29 T cell receptor beta chains in this list originate from one sample, sequenced in a study of shared clonotypes between healthy human individuals. The data were produced by immunoSEQ multiplex PCR, yet TCRdb's version contains in-frame clones alone and is incomplete. This sample carries about 2.2 million clones, approximately 92% of them seen once, and the ten largest clones take 1.5% to 2%. Naive CD8 cells lacked CD45RO, underwent positive selection for CCR7 and left out terminally differentiated effector memory CD45RA+ cells. The sample taken for sequencing was naive CD8+ T cells from PBMCs. These receptors were collected from a man between 18 and 35 years old in good health. Some clones in this sample may be carry-over from other donors' samples.

CDR3 protein: CASSPPRDTQYF. The CDR3 nucleotides are TGTGCCAGCAGCCCACCAAGAGACACCCAGTACTTC. The chain combines TRBV11-2 with TRBJ2-5; D unclear. The germline V and J ends were trimmed by 5 bases and 8 bases, with 12 bases remaining between them. Germline loops: CDR1 SGHAT, CDR2 FQNNGV. The CDR3 is 12 residues long.

This clone was seen only once. The chain links TRBV29-1 to TRBJ2-5; TRBD1 might be the D (6 bases). This CDR3 is built from 10 residues. Germline V gene data show CDR1 as SQVTM and CDR2 as ANQGSEA. Trimming shortened V by 7 bases and J by 5 bases, and 8 bases separated the two germline ends. Written as DNA, the CDR3 is TGCAGCGGGGGGCGGGAGACCCAGTACTTC. It specifies CSGGRETQYF. The whole variable domain, filled in from reference TRBV29-1 and TRBJ2-5, reads SAVISQKPSRDICQRGTSLTIQCQVDSQVTMMFWYRQQPGQSLTLIATANQGSEATYESGFVIDKFPISRPNLTFSTLTVSNMSPEDSSIYLCSGGRETQYFGPGTRLLVL.

The rearrangement links TRBV16 to TRBJ2-7; the match to TRBD2 covers 7 bases. Germline lookup yields CDR1 KGHSY and CDR2 FQNENV. V gave up 0 bases and J gave up 0 bases; unmatched junction bases: 8. The CDR3 is 17 amino acids. CDR3 protein: CASSQSPAGEASYEQYF. CDR3 nucleotides: TGTGCCAGCAGCCAATCCCCCGCGGGAGAGGCCTCCTACGAGCAGTACTTC.

The J gene is TRBJ2-6, the V gene TRBV15, with D unresolved. V was pared by 8 bases and J by 1 base, with 9 bases between. This CDR3 contains 14 residues. From germline, CDR1 is LNHNV and CDR2 YYDKDF (reference sequence). In DNA, the CDR3 is TGTGCCACCCGGCCTGGTTCTGGGGCCAACGTCCTGACTTTC. Protein: CATRPGSGANVLTF.

For this clone: Other nucleotide sequences in the sample specify the same CDR3. The chain joins TRBV11-2 to TRBJ1-2; 8 bases fit TRBD1. This CDR3 contains 15 residues. From germline, CDR1 is SGHAT and CDR2 FQNNGV. Germline trimming cut 1 base from V and 4 bases from J; bases unmatched to any gene: 5. The chain's CDR3 is CASSLGQGAFYGYTF. The CDR3 bases are TGTGCCAGCAGCTTAGGCCAGGGGGCCTTCTATGGCTACACCTTC.

This clone has a handful of counts. Other nucleotide sequences from this sample produce the same CDR3. This sequence joins TRBV7-8 and TRBJ1-1; D unresolved. The V end lost 1 base, the J end lost 1 base, and 4 bases lay between the germline ends. The germline V gene encodes CDR1 SGHVS and CDR2 FQNEAQ. The CDR3 loop spans 13 amino acids. The CDR3 spells CASSLERNTEAFF. The CDR3 nucleotides read TGTGCCAGCAGCTTAGAACGGAACACTGAAGCTTTCTTT. Full variable domain (rest looked up from reference TRBV7-8 and TRBJ1-1): GAGVSQSPRYKVAKRGQDVALRCDPISGHVSLFWYQQALGQGPEFLTYFQNEAQLDKSGLPSDRFFAERPEGSVSTLKIQRTQQEDSAVYLCASSLERNTEAFFGQGTRLTVV.

This chain links TRBV27 with TRBJ2-7, with TRBD1 matching 8 bases. Losses at the gene ends were 4 bases for V and 7 bases for J; bases not matched to a gene: 9. CDR1 and CDR2 (germline): MNHEY, SMNVEV (reference sequence). The CDR3 is made up of 14 amino acids. In nucleotides, the CDR3 is TGTGCCAGCAGTTCTCGGGACAGGCCCGGGGAGCAGTACTTC. Its translation: CASSSRDRPGEQYF.

The chain is built from TRBV27 and TRBJ2-1; 8 bases fit TRBD2. After removal of 4 bases from V and 4 bases from J, the junction contained 6 bases not matched to a gene. CDR1 MNHEY and CDR2 SMNVEV come from the germline V gene (reference sequence). The CDR3 consists of 15 residues. CDR3 residues: CASSSIAGLYNEQFF. Written as DNA, the CDR3 is TGTGCCAGCAGTTCGATAGCGGGACTATACAATGAGCAGTTCTTC.

The gene calls are TRBV7-9 and TRBJ2-7; D not resolved. Germline V gene sequence: CDR1 SEHNR, CDR2 FQNEAQ (reference sequence). The CDR3 extends over 13 amino acids. V lost 1 base and J 3 bases, leaving 7 bases between the germline ends. In DNA, the CDR3 is TGTGCCAGCAGCTTAGGGATCTTCTACGAGCAGTACTTC. As protein: CASSLGIFYEQYF.

The genes are TRBV6-1 and TRBJ1-3; 7 bases match TRBD1. The junction had 9 bases not matched to a gene; V was cut back by 4 bases and J by 0 bases. This CDR3 has 17 amino acids. The V gene's germline CDR1 is MNHNS and CDR2 SASEGT. Written as DNA, the CDR3 is TGTGCCAGCAGTGGGCGACAGGGTACCTTCTCTGGAAACACCATATATTTT. It yields the protein CASSGRQGTFSGNTIYF.

The V and J genes are TRBV4-1 and TRBJ1-3, with TRBD1 as a possible D gene (6 bases). This CDR3 contains 18 residues. Germline assignment: CDR1 MGHRA and CDR2 YSYEKL. Deletions cut 2 bases from V and 0 bases from J, with 17 bases between. CDR3 sequence (DNA): TGCGCCAGCAGCCAACGGACAGCCACCGTCCGCTCTGGAAACACCATATATTTT. Its translation is CASSQRTATVRSGNTIYF.

V is TRBV6-5 and J is TRBJ1-5, with TRBD1 matching 12 bases. The CDR3 totals 15 residues. In germline, CDR1 is MNHEY, CDR2 SVGAGI. The junction had 5 bases not matched to a gene; V was cut back by 6 bases and J by 5 bases. The CDR3 nucleotides are TGTGCCAGCAGCCCGGGACAGGGGGCTTATCAGCCCCAGCATTTT. As protein: CASSPGQGAYQPQHF.

The CDR3 loop is CASSFPSAGGSYNEQFF. CDR3 in DNA: TGTGCCAGCAGTTTCCCCTCAGCGGGAGGTTCCTACAATGAGCAGTTCTTC. This chain links TRBV28 with TRBJ2-1; TRBD2 matches at 9 bases. From germline, CDR1 is MDHEN and CDR2 SYDVKM. Trimming cost V 3 bases and J 1 base; bases outside gene matches: 7. This CDR3 contains 17 residues.

V usage is TRBV6-5 and J usage is TRBJ2-3, with 8 bases identical to TRBD1. The germline CDR1 and CDR2 sequences are MNHEY and SVGAGI. The CDR3 runs 14 residues. V was pared by 6 bases and J by 5 bases, with 7 bases of the junction left unmatched. CDR3 sequence: CASRPRQGQDTQYF. Written as DNA, the CDR3 is TGTGCCAGCAGACCGAGACAGGGGCAAGATACGCAGTATTTT.

This clone was seen once. The V gene is TRBV4-3, the J gene TRBJ2-2; 11 bases are shared with TRBD2. The CDR3 consists of 17 residues. Germline trimming cut 2 bases from V and 3 bases from J; bases unmatched to any gene: 5. Looked up from germline, CDR1 is LGHNA and CDR2 is YSLEER. The chain's CDR3 is CASSQLLAGEYTGELFF. The CDR3 bases are TGCGCCAGCAGCCAATTACTAGCGGGAGAGTACACCGGGGAGCTGTTTTTT.

CDR3: CASSVEGGTPSSYNEQFF. The CDR3 DNA reads as TGTGCCAGCAGCGTAGAAGGAGGGACTCCGAGCTCCTACAATGAGCAGTTCTTC. This sequence joins TRBV9 and TRBJ2-1; TRBD2 might be the D (6 bases). This CDR3 spans 18 amino acids. The V end was cut by 0 bases, the J end by 0 bases, with 16 bases between. Germline V CDR1 and CDR2: SGDLS, YYNGEE.

This chain links TRBV27 with TRBJ1-5; D perhaps matches TRBD1 (6 bases). The germline CDR1 and CDR2 sequences are MNHEY and SMNVEV (reference sequence). CDR3 length: 15 residues. Trimming pared 2 bases from V and 4 bases from J, leaving 12 bases between. The CDR3 loop reads CASSLGGHTNQPQHF. CDR3 bases: TGTGCCAGCAGTTTAGGGGGACATACGAATCAGCCCCAGCATTTT.

This chain links TRBV7-9 with TRBJ2-2; D is unclear. Germline V CDR1 and CDR2: SEHNR, FQNEAQ (reference sequence). Trimming removed 3 bases from V and 0 bases from J, with 11 bases in between. The CDR3 contains 16 residues. The DNA for the CDR3 is TGTGCCAGCAGCTTTTTGGGGTCCCCGAACACCGGGGAGCTGTTTTTT. Translation: CASSFLGSPNTGELFF. Using reference TRBV7-9 and TRBJ2-2 for the parts outside the CDR3, the full variable domain is DTGVSQNPRHKITKRGQNVTFRCDPISEHNRLYWYRQTLGQGPEFLTYFQNEAQLEKSRLLSDRFSAERPKGSFSTLEIQRTEQGDSAMYLCASSFLGSPNTGELFFGEGSRLTVL.

The genes are TRBV7-9 and TRBJ1-1, with D perhaps TRBD1 (6 bases). V lost 2 bases and J 7 bases, leaving 14 bases between the germline ends. Per the germline V gene, CDR1 is SEHNR and CDR2 is FQNEAQ (reference sequence). The CDR3 sequence is 14 residues long. CDR3 sequence: CASSLPARQVEAFF. In nucleotides, the CDR3 is TGTGCCAGCAGCTTACCTGCCCGACAGGTTGAAGCTTTCTTT.

This sequence joins TRBV15 and TRBJ1-5; D not certain. With 0 bases removed from V and 4 bases from J, the gap between germline ends came to 10 bases. The CDR3 runs 15 residues. The germline V gene encodes CDR1 LNHNV and CDR2 YYDKDF (reference sequence). The CDR3 DNA follows: TGTGCCACCAGCAGAGATTTCCGGGATAATCAGCCCCAGCATTTT. As protein: CATSRDFRDNQPQHF.

V gene TRBV29-1 combines with J gene TRBJ2-7, with TRBD2 identical over 13 bases. The V gene's germline CDR1 is SQVTM and CDR2 ANQGSEA. V lost 4 bases to trimming and J lost 1 base; unmatched junction nucleotides: 16. The CDR3 length is 19 residues. The CDR3 sequence: CSVGGRAATSGRGSYEQYF. CDR3 DNA: TGCAGCGTTGGGGGGAGGGCGGCAACTAGCGGGAGGGGTTCCTACGAGCAGTACTTC.

V is TRBV19 and J is TRBJ1-2; D gene uncertain. CDR3 length: 16 amino acids. V lost 5 bases to trimming and J lost 2 bases, with 18 bases between them. Germline CDR1 is LNHDA and CDR2 is SQIVND (reference sequence). Here the CDR3 DNA reads TGTGCCAGTAGTCCCCCGCGGCATAACAGCAACTATGGCTACACCTTC. Amino acids: CASSPPRHNSNYGYTF.

The chain joins TRBV27 to TRBJ2-5; D possibly matches TRBD1 or TRBD2 (5 bases each). Germline V gene sequence: CDR1 MNHEY, CDR2 SMNVEV (reference sequence). The V end lost 6 bases, the J end lost 5 bases, and 16 bases lay between the germline ends. This CDR3 region has 14 residues. CDR3: CASSNWDRRETQYF. CDR3 bases: TGTGCCAGCAGCAATTGGGACCGTCGGGAGACCCAGTACTTC.

V is TRBV7-9 and J is TRBJ2-3, with D uncertain. From germline, CDR1 is SEHNR and CDR2 FQNEAQ (reference sequence). This CDR3 has 13 residues. Trimming cost V 7 bases and J 5 bases, with 13 bases left between them. The DNA of the CDR3 is TGTGCCAGCACCACCCTCGAGGAAGATACGCAGTATTTT. Translated: CASTTLEEDTQYF.

The chain combines TRBV9 with TRBJ2-7; 7 positions match TRBD1. V was clipped by 3 bases and J by 5 bases; unmatched bases: 8. This CDR3 is built from 14 residues. Per the germline V gene, CDR1 is SGDLS and CDR2 is YYNGEE. Written as DNA, the CDR3 is TGTGCCAGCAGCGGCAACAGGGGCCAGGACGAGCAGTACTTC. It codes for CASSGNRGQDEQYF.

The CDR3 coding sequence is TGTGCCAGCAGCTCGCTACAGGGCGCCAGCTCCTACGAGCAGTACTTC. This translates into CASSSLQGASSYEQYF. The V call is TRBV11-2, the J call TRBJ2-7, with D perhaps TRBD1 (6 bases). The CDR3 length is 16 residues. Germline V gives CDR1 SGHAT, CDR2 FQNNGV. Trimming took off 4 bases at V and 0 bases at J, with 16 bases between the two ends.

The chain recombines TRBV19 with TRBJ1-2; 9 bases are shared with TRBD1. J gave up 8 bases and V 6 bases, and 10 bases lay outside the gene matches. The germline V gene has CDR1 LNHDA and CDR2 SQIVND (reference sequence). The CDR3 totals 14 residues. The CDR3 nucleotides are TGTGCCAGTAGCACTACAGGGGGCCTCTGGGGCTACACCTTC. Translated, it gives CASSTTGGLWGYTF.

Turning to this clone: This CDR3 is also generated by other DNA sequences in the sample. The CDR3 DNA reads TGTGCCAGCAGTTACTCGCTTAGCTCCTACAATGAGCAGTTCTTC. Translating it yields CASSYSLSSYNEQFF. The chain uses TRBV6-5 and TRBJ2-1; D uncertain. V was cut by 0 bases and J by 0 bases, with 6 bases left in between. The CDR3 extends over 15 amino acids. Germline CDR1 reads MNHEY; CDR2 reads SVGAGI.

The chain links TRBV5-1 to TRBJ1-4, with D possibly being TRBD1 (6 bases). The ends were cut back, 0 bases at V and 3 bases at J, with 9 bases in the middle. Germline V gives CDR1 SGHRS, CDR2 YFSETQ. The CDR3 totals 15 residues. The CDR3 reads CASSLGGHPNEKLFF. In nucleotides, the CDR3 is TGCGCCAGCAGCTTGGGGGGACACCCTAATGAAAAACTGTTTTTT.